A selection of T cell receptor beta chains follows, all from one sample in a study of shared clonotypes between healthy human individuals. Assay used: immunoSEQ multiplex PCR; TCRdb lists only in-frame clones, some missing. The sample consists of around 340,000 clones, about 70% of them appearing once. The source material was memory CD4+ T cells sorted from blood. These receptors were collected from a man aged 25 to 40 in good health. Each CDR3 is given with its conserved first and last residue. A D gene is named only where the DNA matches it firmly. Part of the rows lack a size; the others show once, few, many or a class for expanded clones.

-	TRBV2	TRBJ1-1	-	13	TGTGCCAGCAGTCTCGACCAGAACACTGAAGCTTTCTTT	CASSLDQNTEAFF
once	TRBV27	TRBJ1-2	TRBD1	15	TGTGCCAGCAGTTTATACTCGACAGGGCTCAATGGCTACACCTTC	CASSLYSTGLNGYTF
once	TRBV28	TRBJ1-2	TRBD1	14	TGTGCCAGCAGACCCGGGACAGGCCGTCCTGGCTACACCTTC	CASRPGTGRPGYTF
-	TRBV28	TRBJ2-7	TRBD2	16	TGTGCCAGCAGGCTTACCGGGACTAGCGGCTCCTACGAGCAGTACTTC	CASRLTGTSGSYEQYF
-	TRBV2	TRBJ1-5	-	15	TGTGCCAGCAGTGAATTCACCGATAGCAATCAGCCCCAGCATTTT	CASSEFTDSNQPQHF
few	TRBV19	TRBJ2-2	-	18	TGTGCCAGTAGTCTACGGGCCCCCGGGACCGCGTCAACCGGGGAGCTGTTTTTT	CASSLRAPGTASTGELFF
-	TRBV6-1	TRBJ1-1	-	14	TGTGCCAGCAGTAGGGACCGTTCTGCCACTGAAGCTTTCTTT	CASSRDRSATEAFF
few	TRBV2	TRBJ2-3	TRBD1	12	TGTGCCGGACGACAGGGGGCAGATACGCAGTATTTT	CAGRQGADTQYF
-	TRBV19	TRBJ1-3	-	17	TGTGCCAGTAACAACCTCCGGGGGCCTTACTCTGGAAACACCATATATTTT	CASNNLRGPYSGNTIYF
-	TRBV28	TRBJ2-3	-	14	TGTGCCAGCAGTTTTGTGGGATACTCAGATACGCAGTATTTT	CASSFVGYSDTQYF
-	TRBV5-1	TRBJ2-7	TRBD2	15	TGCGCCAGCAGCCTACTAGCGGGAGGTGACAACGAGCAGTACTTC	CASSLLAGGDNEQYF
-	TRBV5-4	TRBJ1-1	-	15	TGTGCCAGCAGCTTGAGGGCCTCCGGGACACTTGAAGCTTTCTTT	CASSLRASGTLEAFF
-	TRBV11-2	TRBJ2-7	TRBD1	13	TGTGCCAGCAGCTACCGGACAGGGGGAGAGCAGTACTTC	CASSYRTGGEQYF
-	TRBV10-1	TRBJ2-1	-	13	TGCGCCAGCTCCCTAGGGGGGAGCAATGAGCAGTTCTTC	CASSLGGSNEQFF
-	TRBV6-4	TRBJ2-1	TRBD2	15	TGTGCCAGCAGCCAACGGACTAGCGGCTACAATGAGCAGTTCTTC	CASSQRTSGYNEQFF
-	TRBV6-1	TRBJ2-3	-	12	TGTGCCAGCAGTGAGATCACAGATACGCAGTATTTT	CASSEITDTQYF
-	TRBV18	TRBJ1-6	TRBD1	17	TGTGCCAGCTCACCAAACGACAGGGTTGGTGGAGGTTCACCCCTCCACTTT	CASSPNDRVGGGSPLHF
-	TRBV5-4	TRBJ2-3	TRBD2	20	TGTGCCAGCAGCTTCTACGGGACTAGCGGGGCGAGGGGGTACACAGATACGCAGTATTTT	CASSFYGTSGARGYTDTQYF
-	TRBV6-6	TRBJ2-7	TRBD1	15	TGTGCCAGCAGCGCTCTTCCAGGGGGCAGCTACGAGCAGTACTTC	CASSALPGGSYEQYF